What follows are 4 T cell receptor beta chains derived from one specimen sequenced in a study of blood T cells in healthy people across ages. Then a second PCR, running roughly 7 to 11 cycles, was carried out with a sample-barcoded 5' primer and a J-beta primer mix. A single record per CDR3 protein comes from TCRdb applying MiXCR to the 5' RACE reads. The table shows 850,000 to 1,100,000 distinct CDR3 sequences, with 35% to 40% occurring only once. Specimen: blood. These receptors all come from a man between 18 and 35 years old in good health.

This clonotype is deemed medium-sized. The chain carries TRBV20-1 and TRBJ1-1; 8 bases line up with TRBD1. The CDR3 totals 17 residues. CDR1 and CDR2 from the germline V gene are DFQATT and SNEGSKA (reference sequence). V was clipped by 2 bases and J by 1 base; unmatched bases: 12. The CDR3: CSARSAGGFLPNTEAFF. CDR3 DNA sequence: TGCAGTGCTAGATCGGCAGGGGGCTTCCTTCCGAACACTGAAGCTTTCTTT.

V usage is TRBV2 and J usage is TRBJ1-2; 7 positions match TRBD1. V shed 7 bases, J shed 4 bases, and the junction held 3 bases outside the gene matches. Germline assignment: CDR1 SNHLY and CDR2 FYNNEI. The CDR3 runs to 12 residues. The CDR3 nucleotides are TGTGCCAGCATCCACAGGGGCTATGGCTACACCTTC. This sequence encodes CASIHRGYGYTF.

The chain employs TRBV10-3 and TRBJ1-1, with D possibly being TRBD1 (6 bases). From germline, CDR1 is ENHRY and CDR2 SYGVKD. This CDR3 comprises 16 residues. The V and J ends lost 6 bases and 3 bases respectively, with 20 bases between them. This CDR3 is CAISGTRRGMDTEAFF. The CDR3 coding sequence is TGTGCCATCAGCGGGACAAGGAGGGGCATGGACACTGAAGCTTTCTTT.

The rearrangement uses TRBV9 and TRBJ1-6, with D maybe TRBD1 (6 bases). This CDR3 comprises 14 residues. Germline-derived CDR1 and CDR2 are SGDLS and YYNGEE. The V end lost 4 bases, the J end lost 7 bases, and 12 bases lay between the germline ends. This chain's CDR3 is CASSTRDKNSPLHF. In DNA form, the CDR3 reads TGTGCCAGCAGCACCAGGGACAAGAATTCACCCCTCCACTTT.